This T cell receptor (beta chain) was retrieved from a study of shared clonotypes between healthy human individuals. On the study more broadly: CD4 naive cells filled three plates per donor, CD4 memory three, CD8 naive two and CD8 memory one. Whole-study findings and limits: Clonotype sharing across a handful of donors was observed for around 5% of naive CD4 clonotypes.

In the CD4+ fraction, cells were divided into CD45RA+ naive and CD45RA-negative memory subsets. With respect to this clone: Its specificity is unknown.

Data came from immunoSEQ multiplex PCR; TCRdb stores just in-frame clones and leaves some out. This table holds fewer than 2.5 million clones, 80% to 95% found once. Germline values: CDR1 LNHDA, CDR2 SQIVND (reference sequence). V lost 8 bases, J lost 5 bases, and 8 bases stayed unmatched. There are 14 residues in the CDR3. The rearrangement links TRBV19 to TRBJ1-5, with TRBD1 matching over 8 bases. The clonotype comes from a man between 18 and 35 years old in good health. Some clones in this sample may be carry-over from other donors' samples. The sample taken for sequencing was naive CD4+ T cells from PBMCs. Subset indicated: CD45RA+ positively selected. CDR3 sequence reads: CASLDRVGYQPQHF. In DNA form, the CDR3 reads TGTGCCAGTCTGGACAGGGTAGGATATCAGCCCCAGCATTTT.